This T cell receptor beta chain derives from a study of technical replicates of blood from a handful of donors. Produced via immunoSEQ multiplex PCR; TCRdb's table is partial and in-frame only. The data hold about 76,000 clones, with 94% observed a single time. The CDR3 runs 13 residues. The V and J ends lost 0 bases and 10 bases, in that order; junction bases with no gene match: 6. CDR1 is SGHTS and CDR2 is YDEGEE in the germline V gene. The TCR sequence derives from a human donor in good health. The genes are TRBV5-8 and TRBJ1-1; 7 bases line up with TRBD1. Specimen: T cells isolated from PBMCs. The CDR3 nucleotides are TGTGCCAGCAGCTTGGCCTGGGACAGCGGAGCTTTCTTT. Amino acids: CASSLAWDSGAFF.